This T cell receptor (beta chain) appears in the sequencing data of a study of post-analysis software for immune sequencing data. Study information: Progressive-relapsing, secondary progressive and relapsing-remitting multiple sclerosis were among the disease courses included.

Notes on this clonotype: Its target is not known.

This CDR3 contains 17 residues. The V gene's germline CDR1 is SGHRS and CDR2 YFSETQ. V lost 4 bases to trimming and J lost 1 base; unmatched junction nucleotides: 13. Prepared TCR beta cDNA libraries contained unique molecular identifiers. In TCRdb, the PCR reads were re-called with MiXCR into one record per CDR3 protein. Of about 560,000 distinct CDR3 sequences in the sample, roughly 47% are singletons; the top ten hold under 2%. The study's findings and limits: Four to six TRBV segments appeared more often in patients than in controls, and TRBV5-6, TRBV5-1 and TRBV20-1 were among these. Analysis by F measure revealed that same-batch samples clustered strongly together. There was significantly lower normalized Chao1 diversity in multiple sclerosis patients than in controls.

The source of this sequence is a girl between 10 and 17 years old with multiple sclerosis. The chain joins TRBV5-1 to TRBJ1-1, with 7 bases matching TRBD1. Sequencing used blood. The CDR3 region has the DNA TGCGCCAGCAGCCCTCCGAGGACAGGTCCAACGAACACTGAAGCTTTCTTT. It encodes CASSPPRTGPTNTEAFF. The whole variable domain, remainder taken from reference TRBV5-1 and TRBJ1-1, is KAGVTQTPRYLIKTRGQQVTLSCSPISGHRSVSWYQQTPGQGLQFLFEYFSETQRNKGNFPGRFSGRQFSNSRSEMNVSTLELGDSALYLCASSPPRTGPTNTEAFFGQGTRLTVV.